Here is one T cell receptor beta chain with its context. Germline loops: CDR1 SQVTM, CDR2 ANQGSEA. The CDR3 is 12 residues long. With 3 bases removed from V and 6 bases from J, the gap between germline ends came to 8 bases. The data belong to a study of CD8 T cells in Susac syndrome. An amount of RNA that ranged from about 0.45 to 1 ug was reverse transcribed with random hexamers. The immunoSEQ assay covered 54 Vbeta and 13 Jbeta segments for CDR3. In TCRdb, the immunoSEQ multiplex PCR reads were re-called with MiXCR into one record per CDR3 protein. The data hold roughly 150,000 distinct CDR3 sequences, with approximately 94% observed a single time.

This clonotype was sampled from a human donor with multiple sclerosis. The chain combines TRBV29-1 with TRBJ1-4; D gene unclear. The material sequenced was CD4+ T cells from PBMCs. CDR3 amino acids: CSVEVQDEKLFF. CDR3 in DNA: TGCAGCGTTGAGGTTCAGGATGAAAAACTGTTTTTT.